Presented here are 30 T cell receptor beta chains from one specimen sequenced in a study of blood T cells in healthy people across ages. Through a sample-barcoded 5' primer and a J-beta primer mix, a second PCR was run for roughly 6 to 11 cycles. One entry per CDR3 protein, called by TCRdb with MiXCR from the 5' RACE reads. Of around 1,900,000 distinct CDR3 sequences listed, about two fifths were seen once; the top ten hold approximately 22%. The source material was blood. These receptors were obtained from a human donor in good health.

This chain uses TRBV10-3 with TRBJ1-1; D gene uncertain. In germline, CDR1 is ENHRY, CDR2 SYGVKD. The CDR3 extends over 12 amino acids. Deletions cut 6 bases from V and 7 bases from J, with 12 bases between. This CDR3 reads CAIRNRAGEAFF. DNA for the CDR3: TGTGCCATCAGGAACAGAGCAGGTGAAGCTTTCTTT.

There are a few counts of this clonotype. Here the CDR3 DNA reads TGTGCCAGCAGCCCGGGGACAAGGGGAGTTGATGAGCAGTTCTTC. It is translated as CASSPGTRGVDEQFF. V usage is TRBV7-9 and J usage is TRBJ2-1, with a weak D call TRBD1 (6 bases). The V gene lost 5 bases and the J gene lost 8 bases, with 19 bases spanning the gap. The V gene's germline CDR1 is SEHNR and CDR2 FQNEAQ (reference sequence). The CDR3 is 15 residues long.

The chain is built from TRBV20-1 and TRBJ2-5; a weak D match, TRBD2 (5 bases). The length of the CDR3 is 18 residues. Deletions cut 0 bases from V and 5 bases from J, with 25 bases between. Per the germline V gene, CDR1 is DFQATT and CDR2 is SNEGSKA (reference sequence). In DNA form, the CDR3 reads TGCAGTGCTAGAGAACCCGAGCGAGGCGGGTCAGGAGACGAGACCCAGTACTTC. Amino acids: CSAREPERGGSGDETQYF.

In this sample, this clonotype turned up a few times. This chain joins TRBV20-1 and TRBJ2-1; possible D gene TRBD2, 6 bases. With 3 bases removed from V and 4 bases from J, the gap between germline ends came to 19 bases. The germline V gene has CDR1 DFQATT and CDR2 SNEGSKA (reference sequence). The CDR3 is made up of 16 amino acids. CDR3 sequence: CSASGLLARIYNEQFF. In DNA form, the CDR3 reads TGCAGTGCTAGCGGCCTTCTAGCGAGAATTTACAATGAGCAGTTCTTC.

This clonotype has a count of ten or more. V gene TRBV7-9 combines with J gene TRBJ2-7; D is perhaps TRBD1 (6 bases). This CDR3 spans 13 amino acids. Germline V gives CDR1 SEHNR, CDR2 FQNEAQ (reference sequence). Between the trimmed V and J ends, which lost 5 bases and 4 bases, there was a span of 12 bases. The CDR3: CASSPSQGYEQYF. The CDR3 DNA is TGTGCCAGCAGCCCTAGTCAGGGGTACGAGCAGTACTTC.

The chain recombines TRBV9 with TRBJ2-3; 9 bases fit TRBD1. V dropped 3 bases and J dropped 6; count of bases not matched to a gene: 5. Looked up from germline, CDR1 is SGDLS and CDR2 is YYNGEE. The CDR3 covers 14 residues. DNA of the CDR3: TGTGCCAGCAGCGGACGGACAGGGGAGGATACGCAGTATTTT. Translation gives CASSGRTGEDTQYF.

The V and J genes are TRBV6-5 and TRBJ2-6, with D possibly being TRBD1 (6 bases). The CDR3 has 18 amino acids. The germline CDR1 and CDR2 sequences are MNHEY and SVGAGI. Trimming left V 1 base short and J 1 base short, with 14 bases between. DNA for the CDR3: TGTGCCAGCAGTTACTTGACAGGCCAGAGATCTGGGGCCAACGTCCTGACTTTC. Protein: CASSYLTGQRSGANVLTF.

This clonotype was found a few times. The CDR3 nucleotides are TGTGCCACCAGTGCCGACACCTATCTCTACAATGAGCAGTTCTTC. It is translated as CATSADTYLYNEQFF. The genes are TRBV24-1 and TRBJ2-1; D is unresolved. The V end lost 5 bases, the J end lost 3 bases, and 13 bases lay between the germline ends. Germline V gene data show CDR1 as KGHDR and CDR2 as SFDVKD. The CDR3 spans 15 residues.

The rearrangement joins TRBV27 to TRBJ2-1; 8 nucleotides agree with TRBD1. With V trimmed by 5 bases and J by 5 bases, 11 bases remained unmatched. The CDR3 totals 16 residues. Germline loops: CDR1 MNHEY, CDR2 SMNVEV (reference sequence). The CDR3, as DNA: TGTGCCAGCAGTCGAAAACCGGGACAGGTCAACAATGAGCAGTTCTTC. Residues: CASSRKPGQVNNEQFF.

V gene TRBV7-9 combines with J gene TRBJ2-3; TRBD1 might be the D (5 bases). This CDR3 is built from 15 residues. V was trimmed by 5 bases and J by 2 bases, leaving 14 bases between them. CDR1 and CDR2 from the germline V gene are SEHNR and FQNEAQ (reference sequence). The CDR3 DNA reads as TGTGCCAGCAGCCAACGTCAGGGAACCACAGATACGCAGTATTTT. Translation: CASSQRQGTTDTQYF.

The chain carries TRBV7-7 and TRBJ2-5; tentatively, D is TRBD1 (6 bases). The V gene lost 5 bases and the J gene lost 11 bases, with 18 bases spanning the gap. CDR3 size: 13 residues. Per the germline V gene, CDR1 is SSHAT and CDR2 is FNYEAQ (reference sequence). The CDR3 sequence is CASSLNPTGIQYF. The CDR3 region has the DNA TGTGCCAGCAGCCTAAACCCAACAGGGATTCAGTACTTC.

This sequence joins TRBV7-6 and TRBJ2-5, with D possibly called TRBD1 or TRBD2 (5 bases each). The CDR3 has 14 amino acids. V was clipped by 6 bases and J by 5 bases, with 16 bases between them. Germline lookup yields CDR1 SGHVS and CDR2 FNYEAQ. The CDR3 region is CASSIRGRVETQYF. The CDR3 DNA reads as TGTGCCAGCAGTATACGGGGCAGGGTTGAGACCCAGTACTTC. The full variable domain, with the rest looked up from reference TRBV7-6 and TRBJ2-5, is GAGVSQSPRYKVTKRGQDVALRCDPISGHVSLYWYRQALGQGPEFLTYFNYEAQQDKSGLPNDRFSAERPEGSISTLTIQRTEQRDSAMYRCASSIRGRVETQYFGPGTRLLVL.

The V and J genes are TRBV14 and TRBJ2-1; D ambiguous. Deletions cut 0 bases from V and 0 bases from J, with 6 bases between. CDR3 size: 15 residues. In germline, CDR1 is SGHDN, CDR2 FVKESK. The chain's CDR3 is CASSQEVSSYNEQFF. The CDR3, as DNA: TGTGCCAGCAGCCAAGAGGTTAGCTCCTACAATGAGCAGTTCTTC.

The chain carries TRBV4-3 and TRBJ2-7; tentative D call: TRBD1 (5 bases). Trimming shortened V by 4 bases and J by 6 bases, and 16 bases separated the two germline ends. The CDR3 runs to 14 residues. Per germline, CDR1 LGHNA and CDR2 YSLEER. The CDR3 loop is CASSPGQDRAEQYF. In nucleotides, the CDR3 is TGCGCCAGCAGCCCAGGACAAGACCGAGCCGAGCAGTACTTC.

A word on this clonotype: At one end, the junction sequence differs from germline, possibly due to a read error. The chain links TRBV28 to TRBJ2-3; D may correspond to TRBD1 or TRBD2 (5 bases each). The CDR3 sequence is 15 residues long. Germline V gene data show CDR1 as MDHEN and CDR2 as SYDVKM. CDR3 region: CASSPRDGKADTLYF. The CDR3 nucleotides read TGTGCCAGCAGTCCCAGGGACGGCAAAGCAGATACGCTGTATTTT.

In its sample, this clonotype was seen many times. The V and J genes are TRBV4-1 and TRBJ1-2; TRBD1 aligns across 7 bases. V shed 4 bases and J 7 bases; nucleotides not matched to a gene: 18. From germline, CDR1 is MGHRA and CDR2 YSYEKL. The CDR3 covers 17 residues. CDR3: CASSPRATDRERRGYTF. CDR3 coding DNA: TGCGCCAGCAGCCCAAGAGCTACCGACAGGGAACGGCGTGGCTACACCTTC.

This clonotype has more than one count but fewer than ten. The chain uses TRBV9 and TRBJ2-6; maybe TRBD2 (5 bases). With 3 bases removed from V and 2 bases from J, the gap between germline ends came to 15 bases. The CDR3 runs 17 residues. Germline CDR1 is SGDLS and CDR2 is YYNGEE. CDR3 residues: CASSDEGVLAGANVLTF. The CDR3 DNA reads TGTGCCAGCAGCGACGAGGGAGTACTTGCTGGGGCCAACGTCCTGACTTTC.

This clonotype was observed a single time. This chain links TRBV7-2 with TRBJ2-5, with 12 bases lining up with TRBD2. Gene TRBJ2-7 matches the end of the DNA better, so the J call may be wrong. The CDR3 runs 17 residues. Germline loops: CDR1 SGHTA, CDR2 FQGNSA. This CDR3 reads CASSLRLAGAPSYEQYF. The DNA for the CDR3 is TGTGCCAGCAGCTTAAGACTAGCGGGGGCCCCGTCCTACGAGCAGTACTTC.

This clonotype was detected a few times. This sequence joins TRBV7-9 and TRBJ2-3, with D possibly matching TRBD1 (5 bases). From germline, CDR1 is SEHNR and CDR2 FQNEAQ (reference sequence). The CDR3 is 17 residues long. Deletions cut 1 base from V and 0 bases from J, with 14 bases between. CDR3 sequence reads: CASSLDRTGRSTDTQYF. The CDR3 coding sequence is TGTGCCAGCAGCTTAGATCGTACAGGACGAAGCACAGATACGCAGTATTTT.

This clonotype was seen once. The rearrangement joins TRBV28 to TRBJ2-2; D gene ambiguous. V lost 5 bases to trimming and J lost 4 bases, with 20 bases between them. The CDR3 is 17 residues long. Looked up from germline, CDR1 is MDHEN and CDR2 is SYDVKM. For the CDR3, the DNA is TGTGCCAGCAGTCCGACGCTTCTACGGCATTCCACCGGGGAGCTGTTTTTT. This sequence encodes CASSPTLLRHSTGELFF.

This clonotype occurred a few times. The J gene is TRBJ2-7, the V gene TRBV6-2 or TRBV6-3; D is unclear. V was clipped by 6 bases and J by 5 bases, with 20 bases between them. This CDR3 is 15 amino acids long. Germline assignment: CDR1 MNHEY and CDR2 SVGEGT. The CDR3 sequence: CASSQQSATVHEQYF. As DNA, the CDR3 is TGTGCCAGCAGCCAACAGTCGGCCACGGTACACGAGCAGTACTTC.

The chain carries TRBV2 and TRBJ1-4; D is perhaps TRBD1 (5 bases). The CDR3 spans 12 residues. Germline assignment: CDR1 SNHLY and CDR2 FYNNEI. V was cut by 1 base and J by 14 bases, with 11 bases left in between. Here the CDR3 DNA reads TGTGCCAGCAGTGAAGGCGGCCCAGGGCTGTTTTTT. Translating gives CASSEGGPGLFF. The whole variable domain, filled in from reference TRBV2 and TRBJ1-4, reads EPEVTQTPSHQVTQMGQEVILRCVPISNHLYFYWYRQILGQKVEFLVSFYNNEISEKSEIFDDQFSVERPDGSNFTLKIRSTKLEDSAMYFCASSEGGPGLFFGSGTQLSVL.

The CDR3 sequence is CASSLDVQGRYGYTF. In nucleotides, the CDR3 is TGTGCCAGCAGCTTGGACGTACAGGGGCGCTATGGCTACACCTTC. This chain uses TRBV7-2 with TRBJ1-2, with TRBD1 matching 7 bases. Germline V gene sequence: CDR1 SGHTA, CDR2 FQGNSA. The CDR3 runs 15 residues. After removal of 3 bases from V and 4 bases from J, the junction contained 8 bases not matched to a gene.

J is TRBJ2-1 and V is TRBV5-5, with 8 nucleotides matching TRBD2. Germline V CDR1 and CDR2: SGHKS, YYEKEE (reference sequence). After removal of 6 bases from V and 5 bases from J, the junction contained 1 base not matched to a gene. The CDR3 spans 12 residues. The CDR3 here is CASTGGDNEQFF. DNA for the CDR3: TGTGCCAGCACCGGGGGGGACAATGAGCAGTTCTTC.

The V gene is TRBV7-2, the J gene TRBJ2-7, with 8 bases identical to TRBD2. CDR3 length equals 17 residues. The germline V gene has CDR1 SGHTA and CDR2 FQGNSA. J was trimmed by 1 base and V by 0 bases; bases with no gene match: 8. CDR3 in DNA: TGTGCCAGCAGCTTAGCGCTGAGCGGGGGCCTTTCCTACGAGCAGTACTTC. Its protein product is CASSLALSGGLSYEQYF.

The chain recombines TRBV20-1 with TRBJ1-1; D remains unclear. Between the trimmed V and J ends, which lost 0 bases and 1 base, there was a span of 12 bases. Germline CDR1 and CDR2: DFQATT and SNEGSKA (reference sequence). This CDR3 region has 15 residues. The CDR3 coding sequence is TGCAGTGCTAGAGATCCTGGTGGCGAGAACACTGAAGCTTTCTTT. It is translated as CSARDPGGENTEAFF.

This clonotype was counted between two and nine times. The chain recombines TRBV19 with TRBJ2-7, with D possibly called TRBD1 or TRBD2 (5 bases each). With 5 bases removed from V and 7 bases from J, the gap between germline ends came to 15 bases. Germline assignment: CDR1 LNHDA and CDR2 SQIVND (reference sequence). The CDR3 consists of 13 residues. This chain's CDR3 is CASSLLPGTEQYF. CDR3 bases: TGTGCCAGTAGTCTCCTCCCGGGGACGGAGCAGTACTTC.

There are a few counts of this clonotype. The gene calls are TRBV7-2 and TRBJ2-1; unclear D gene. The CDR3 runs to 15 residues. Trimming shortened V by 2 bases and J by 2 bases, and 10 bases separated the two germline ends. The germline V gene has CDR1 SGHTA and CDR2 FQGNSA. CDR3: CASSLTESAYNEQFF. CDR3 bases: TGTGCCAGCAGCTTAACAGAATCGGCCTACAATGAGCAGTTCTTC.

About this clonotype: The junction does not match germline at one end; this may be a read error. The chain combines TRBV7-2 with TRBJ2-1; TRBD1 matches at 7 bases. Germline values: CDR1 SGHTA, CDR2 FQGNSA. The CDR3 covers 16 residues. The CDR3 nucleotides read TGTGTCAGCAGCCCCACACCGGGACAGTACCTACAAGGGCAGTTCTTC. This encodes CVSSPTPGQYLQGQFF.

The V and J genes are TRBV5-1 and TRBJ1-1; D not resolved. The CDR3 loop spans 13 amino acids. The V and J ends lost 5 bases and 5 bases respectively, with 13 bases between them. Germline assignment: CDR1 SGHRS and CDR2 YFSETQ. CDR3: CASRGGWRTEAFF. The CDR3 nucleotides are TGCGCCAGCAGGGGAGGGTGGAGGACTGAAGCTTTCTTT.